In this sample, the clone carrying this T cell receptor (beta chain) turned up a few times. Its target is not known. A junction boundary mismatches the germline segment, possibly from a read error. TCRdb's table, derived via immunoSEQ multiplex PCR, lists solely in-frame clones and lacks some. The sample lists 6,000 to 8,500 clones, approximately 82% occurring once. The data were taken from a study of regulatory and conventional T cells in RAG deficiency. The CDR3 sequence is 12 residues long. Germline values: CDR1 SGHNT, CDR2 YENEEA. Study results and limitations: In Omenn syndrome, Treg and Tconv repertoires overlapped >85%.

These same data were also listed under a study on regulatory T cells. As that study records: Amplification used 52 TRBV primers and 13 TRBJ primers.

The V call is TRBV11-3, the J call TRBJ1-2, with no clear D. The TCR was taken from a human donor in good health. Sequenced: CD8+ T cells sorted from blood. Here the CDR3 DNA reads TGTGCCAGCAGCTCCCGTTCGTGGCCCGAGCACTTC. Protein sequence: CASSSRSWPEHF.